One sample yielded the 30 T cell receptor beta chains listed below, sequenced in a study of technical replicates of blood from four donors. The data were produced by immunoSEQ multiplex PCR, yet TCRdb's version contains in-frame clones alone and is incomplete. The sample lists about 81,000 clones; 85% to 95% were seen once. The sequencing sample was made of T cells isolated from PBMCs. Receptor source: a human donor in good health.

V gene TRBV27 combines with J gene TRBJ1-1; D not certain. V shed 3 bases and J shed 2 bases, with 19 bases lying between them. Germline lookup yields CDR1 MNHEY and CDR2 SMNVEV (reference sequence). This CDR3 is 17 amino acids long. CDR3 bases: TGTGCCAGCAGTTTCCCTCCCCCCGGGTCGCCTAACACTGAAGCTTTCTTT. This encodes CASSFPPPGSPNTEAFF.

The chain combines TRBV11-2 with TRBJ2-7; 8 bases are a match to TRBD1. Germline trimming cut 6 bases from V and 2 bases from J; bases unmatched to any gene: 9. The CDR3 runs 15 residues. From germline, CDR1 is SGHAT and CDR2 FQNNGV. The CDR3 DNA sequence: TGTGCCAGCAGGGACCCGGGGACAGGCCCCTACGAGCAGTACTTC. Residues: CASRDPGTGPYEQYF.

This chain joins TRBV7-9 and TRBJ1-2, with a tentative D call TRBD1 (5 bases). There are 17 residues in the CDR3. CDR1 is SEHNR and CDR2 is FQNEAQ in the germline V gene (reference sequence). Trimming removed 1 base from V and 4 bases from J, with 19 bases in between. Here the CDR3 DNA reads TGTGCCAGCAGCTTAGGAGCCGGCAGGGCCAATAGCTATGGCTACACCTTC. This encodes CASSLGAGRANSYGYTF.

The chain recombines TRBV27 with TRBJ2-4; weak D call: TRBD2 (6 bases). Germline V gives CDR1 MNHEY, CDR2 SMNVEV (reference sequence). Trimming shortened V by 8 bases and J by 4 bases, and 12 bases separated the two germline ends. This CDR3 comprises 13 residues. The CDR3 loop reads CASWGLQKNIQYF. The CDR3 DNA is TGTGCCAGCTGGGGACTCCAAAAAAACATTCAGTACTTC.

The V and J genes are TRBV6-1 and TRBJ1-5; 8 bases match TRBD1. The CDR3 is made up of 14 amino acids. The V gene's germline CDR1 is MNHNS and CDR2 SASEGT. With V trimmed by 11 bases and J by 4 bases, 10 bases remained unmatched. CDR3 sequence: CAASRDRTNQPQHF. CDR3 bases: TGTGCCGCGTCCCGGGACAGGACGAATCAGCCCCAGCATTTT.

V is TRBV6-5 and J is TRBJ2-1, with D tentatively TRBD2 (7 bases). Germline V gives CDR1 MNHEY, CDR2 SVGAGI. This CDR3 is 12 amino acids long. V was pared by 6 bases and J by 7 bases, with 10 bases between. CDR3 in amino acids: CASSRGANEQFF. The CDR3 bases are TGTGCCAGCAGCCGGGGGGCGAATGAGCAGTTCTTC.

This chain links TRBV19 with TRBJ1-1, with TRBD1 identical over 9 bases. After removal of 5 bases from V and 4 bases from J, the junction contained 8 bases not matched to a gene. This CDR3 is built from 15 residues. The germline CDR1 and CDR2 sequences are LNHDA and SQIVND (reference sequence). CDR3 region: CASSGRTGVITEAFF. CDR3 bases: TGTGCCAGTAGTGGGAGGACAGGGGTAATCACTGAAGCTTTCTTT.

This chain connects TRBV6-5 to TRBJ2-7, with D hard to call. Germline V gene data show CDR1 as MNHEY and CDR2 as SVGAGI. This CDR3 has 14 amino acids. V lost 0 bases to trimming and J lost 4 bases, with 10 bases between them. This chain's CDR3 is CASSYSSPEYEQYF. In DNA form, the CDR3 reads TGTGCCAGCAGTTACTCGAGTCCGGAGTACGAGCAGTACTTC.

This clone was seen just once. The CDR3 DNA follows: TGCGCCAGCAGCGATGGACAAGTTGGTCAGCCCCAGCATTTT. Its protein product is CASSDGQVGQPQHF. The V gene is TRBV5-1, the J gene TRBJ1-5; the D gene is possibly TRBD1 (5 bases). Trimming left V 4 bases short and J 6 bases short, with 14 bases between. Germline V CDR1 and CDR2: SGHRS, YFSETQ. This CDR3 is 14 amino acids long. Full variable domain (missing parts from reference TRBV5-1 and TRBJ1-5): KAGVTQTPRYLIKTRGQQVTLSCSPISGHRSVSWYQQTPGQGLQFLFEYFSETQRNKGNFPGRFSGRQFSNSRSEMNVSTLELGDSALYLCASSDGQVGQPQHFGDGTRLSIL.

The chain carries TRBV28 and TRBJ2-3, with TRBD2 matching 8 bases. This CDR3 is 12 amino acids long. Trimming took 7 bases from V and 5 from J; bases not matched to a gene: 2. Germline CDR1 reads MDHEN; CDR2 reads SYDVKM. The CDR3 sequence is CASTGGVDTQYF. The CDR3 DNA follows: TGTGCCAGCACGGGAGGGGTAGATACGCAGTATTTT.

This clone has only one observation. The gene calls are TRBV5-1 and TRBJ1-1; D might be TRBD1 (5 bases). CDR1 and CDR2 from the germline V gene are SGHRS and YFSETQ. V lost 4 bases, J lost 4 bases, and 17 bases lay in between. The CDR3 totals 15 residues. Here the CDR3 reads CASSEEGAWGTEAFF. CDR3 DNA: TGCGCCAGCAGCGAGGAAGGGGCCTGGGGCACTGAAGCTTTCTTT. The full variable domain, rest sourced from reference TRBV5-1 and TRBJ1-1, is KAGVTQTPRYLIKTRGQQVTLSCSPISGHRSVSWYQQTPGQGLQFLFEYFSETQRNKGNFPGRFSGRQFSNSRSEMNVSTLELGDSALYLCASSEEGAWGTEAFFGQGTRLTVV.

The J gene is TRBJ1-1, the V gene TRBV6-5, with D tentatively TRBD1 (6 bases). The ends were cut back, 8 bases at V and 5 bases at J, with 15 bases in the middle. Germline V CDR1 and CDR2: MNHEY, SVGAGI. This CDR3 contains 13 residues. The CDR3 nucleotides are TGTGCCAGCGGGACACGTACAGGGACTGAAGCTTTCTTT. Amino acid sequence: CASGTRTGTEAFF.

CDR3 amino acids: CASSLAGGRETQYF. The CDR3, as DNA: TGTGCCAGCAGCTTAGCGGGGGGGCGAGAGACCCAGTACTTC. The chain couples TRBV7-3 to TRBJ2-5; 9 bases are a match to TRBD2. The CDR3 is made up of 14 amino acids. CDR1 SGHTA and CDR2 FQGTGA come from the germline V gene. V shed 2 bases and J 4 bases; nucleotides not matched to a gene: 2.

This chain connects TRBV4-2 to TRBJ2-4, with D perhaps TRBD2 (6 bases). V gave up 1 base and J gave up 3 bases, with 10 bases separating them. The CDR3 loop spans 15 amino acids. CDR1 and CDR2 from the germline V gene are LGHNA and YNFKEQ. The CDR3 coding sequence is TGTGCCAGCAGCCAAGCGGCGGGGTTCAAAAACATTCAGTACTTC. As protein: CASSQAAGFKNIQYF.

This clone was observed once. This chain uses TRBV5-1 with TRBJ1-1; D possibly corresponds to TRBD1 (5 bases). The CDR3 loop spans 14 amino acids. The V end was cut by 5 bases, the J end by 0 bases, with 11 bases between. CDR1 and CDR2 from the germline V gene are SGHRS and YFSETQ. The CDR3 sequence is CASRRDGLNTEAFF. The CDR3 bases are TGCGCCAGCAGGCGGGACGGCTTGAACACTGAAGCTTTCTTT.

The V call is TRBV5-1, the J call TRBJ2-5, with TRBD2 matching 8 bases. V shed 1 base, J shed 1 base, and the junction held 0 bases outside the gene matches. Per the germline V gene, CDR1 is SGHRS and CDR2 is YFSETQ. This CDR3 is 14 amino acids long. In DNA, the CDR3 is TGCGCCAGCAGCTTGAGCGGGAGCCAAGAGACCCAGTACTTC. Its translation: CASSLSGSQETQYF.

The chain combines TRBV30 with TRBJ2-7; tentatively, D is TRBD2 (6 bases). In germline, CDR1 is GTSNPN, CDR2 SVGIG (reference sequence). The CDR3 length is 13 residues. Trimming stripped 6 bases from V and 4 bases from J, with 16 bases between. The CDR3 nucleotides are TGTGCCTGTCAGGTAGGAGGGGTGTACGAGCAGTACTTC. Protein sequence: CACQVGGVYEQYF.

V gene TRBV21-1 combines with J gene TRBJ1-1. TRBV21-1 is termed a pseudogene. CDR3 length equals 15 residues. This CDR3 reads CASSKDLAGPEEAFF. The CDR3 nucleotides are TGTGCCAGCAGCAAAGATTTGGCGGGACCCGAAGAGGCTTTCTTT.

V is TRBV2 and J is TRBJ1-5; 7 bases map to TRBD1. This CDR3 has 14 amino acids. The V and J ends lost 2 bases and 5 bases, in that order; junction bases with no gene match: 3. Germline values: CDR1 SNHLY, CDR2 FYNNEI. The CDR3 reads CASSERQGHQPQHF. The CDR3 coding sequence is TGTGCCAGCAGTGAACGACAGGGCCATCAGCCCCAGCATTTT.

The chain joins TRBV7-3 to TRBJ2-2; 8 positions match TRBD2. The CDR3 is 15 amino acids. Looked up from germline, CDR1 is SGHTA and CDR2 is FQGTGA. J was trimmed by 2 bases and V by 4 bases; bases with no gene match: 3. CDR3 bases: TGTGCCAGCAGCTCGGGGGGGACAAACACCGGGGAGCTGTTTTTT. Protein: CASSSGGTNTGELFF.

The chain recombines TRBV28 with TRBJ1-5; 9 bases map to TRBD1. CDR1 and CDR2 (germline): MDHEN, SYDVKM. V was clipped by 5 bases and J by 5 bases; unmatched bases: 7. The CDR3 has 15 amino acids. CDR3 in amino acids: CASSPAGQGHQPQHF. In DNA, the CDR3 is TGTGCCAGCAGTCCCGCAGGACAGGGGCATCAGCCCCAGCATTTT.

The gene calls are TRBV28 and TRBJ1-2, with no clear D. The CDR3 has 11 residues. CDR1 is MDHEN and CDR2 is SYDVKM in the germline V gene. V shed 3 bases and J shed 8 bases, with 7 bases lying between them. CDR3 nucleotides: TGTGCCAGCAGTTTCTCTCAGGGCTACACCTTC. This translates into CASSFSQGYTF.

This clone has more than one count but fewer than ten. The gene calls are TRBV30 and TRBJ1-1; D is uncertain. V dropped 3 bases and J dropped 2 bases, with 4 bases sitting between them. The germline CDR1 and CDR2 sequences are GTSNPN and SVGIG (reference sequence). The CDR3 runs 11 residues. The CDR3 loop reads CAWSVNTEAFF. The DNA of the CDR3 is TGTGCCTGGAGCGTCAACACTGAAGCTTTCTTT. The entire variable domain, with the rest obtained from reference TRBV30 and TRBJ1-1, is as follows: SQTIHQWPATLVQPVGSPLSLECTVEGTSNPNLYWYRQAAGRGLQLLFYSVGIGQISSEVPQNLSASRPQDRQFILSSKKLLLSDSGFYLCAWSVNTEAFFGQGTRLTVV.

The chain uses TRBV27 and TRBJ1-6; TRBD1 is a possible D gene (5 bases). The CDR3 covers 14 residues. V lost 4 bases to trimming and J lost 7 bases, with 11 bases between them. CDR1 MNHEY and CDR2 SMNVEV come from the germline V gene (reference sequence). The CDR3 loop is CASSSPGWNSPLHF. The CDR3 DNA follows: TGTGCCAGCAGTTCCCCAGGGTGGAATTCACCCCTCCACTTT.

The rearrangement joins TRBV10-3 to TRBJ2-1; 10 bases map to TRBD2. The CDR3 loop spans 14 amino acids. After removal of 5 bases from V and 6 bases from J, the junction contained 4 bases not matched to a gene. The V gene's germline CDR1 is ENHRY and CDR2 SYGVKD. This CDR3 is CAISLAGEPNEQFF. Here the CDR3 DNA reads TGTGCCATCAGTCTAGCGGGAGAGCCCAATGAGCAGTTCTTC.

The chain carries TRBV19 and TRBJ1-5, with D perhaps matching TRBD1 (5 bases). Trimming removed 3 bases from V and 10 bases from J, with 10 bases in between. CDR1 and CDR2 from the germline V gene are LNHDA and SQIVND (reference sequence). The CDR3 length is 12 residues. The DNA of the CDR3 is TGTGCCAGTAGTATCCCAGGGCGACCCCAGCATTTT. Protein: CASSIPGRPQHF.

CDR3 in amino acids: CASSRSTSGGFQETQYF. Written as DNA, the CDR3 is TGTGCCAGTAGCCGCTCGACTAGCGGGGGATTTCAGGAGACCCAGTACTTC. The chain combines TRBV19 with TRBJ2-5; the match to TRBD2 covers 12 bases. The V gene end was trimmed by 6 bases and the J gene end by 5 bases; junction bases not matched to a gene: 13. Germline V gene data show CDR1 as LNHDA and CDR2 as SQIVND (reference sequence). The CDR3 has 17 residues.

The chain combines TRBV11-2 with TRBJ1-2; 7 bases line up with TRBD1. Germline V lookup: CDR1 SGHAT, CDR2 FQNNGV. This CDR3 comprises 13 residues. V lost 5 bases and J lost 3; bases outside the gene matches: 3. The CDR3 DNA sequence: TGTGCCAGCAGCCCGCAGGGGGACTATGGCTACACCTTC. It translates to CASSPQGDYGYTF.

The chain is built from TRBV7-2 and TRBJ1-1; D is possibly TRBD1 (5 bases). The CDR3 runs to 14 residues. The V end lost 3 bases, the J end lost 7 bases, and 15 bases lay between the germline ends. Germline-derived CDR1 and CDR2 are SGHTA and FQGNSA. The CDR3 DNA reads as TGTGCCAGCAGCTTCAGACAGAGACTTAGTGAAGCTTTCTTT. It is translated as CASSFRQRLSEAFF.

The chain couples TRBV28 to TRBJ1-4; 9 bases map to TRBD1. The CDR3 is made up of 12 amino acids. Looked up from germline, CDR1 is MDHEN and CDR2 is SYDVKM. Unmatched junction bases numbered 4, after V lost 9 bases and J lost 8 bases. CDR3 DNA: TGTGCCAGGAGACAGGGGGGCGAAAAACTGTTTTTT. Protein product: CARRQGGEKLFF.